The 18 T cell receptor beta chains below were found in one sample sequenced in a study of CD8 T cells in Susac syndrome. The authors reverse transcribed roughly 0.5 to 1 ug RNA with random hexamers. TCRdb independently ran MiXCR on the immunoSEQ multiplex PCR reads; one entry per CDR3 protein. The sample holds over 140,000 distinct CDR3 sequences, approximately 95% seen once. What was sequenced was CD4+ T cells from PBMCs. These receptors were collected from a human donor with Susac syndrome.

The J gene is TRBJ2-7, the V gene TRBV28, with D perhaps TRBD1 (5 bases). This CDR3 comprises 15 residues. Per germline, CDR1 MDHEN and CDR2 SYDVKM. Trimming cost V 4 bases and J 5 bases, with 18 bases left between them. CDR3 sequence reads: CASSSRQPGANEQYF. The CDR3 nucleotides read TGTGCCAGCAGTTCCCGACAGCCAGGAGCTAACGAGCAGTACTTC.

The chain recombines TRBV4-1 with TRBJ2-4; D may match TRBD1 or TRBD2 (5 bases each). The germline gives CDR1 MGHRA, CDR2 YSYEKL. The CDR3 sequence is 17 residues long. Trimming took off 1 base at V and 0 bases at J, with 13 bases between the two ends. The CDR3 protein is CASSQAWGNEAKNIQYF. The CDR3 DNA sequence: TGCGCCAGCAGCCAAGCTTGGGGGAATGAAGCCAAAAACATTCAGTACTTC.

The CDR3 nucleotides are TGTGCCAGCAGTGAACATCATGGCTACACCTTC. It encodes CASSEHHGYTF. The chain couples TRBV2 to TRBJ1-2, with unresolved D. The CDR3 runs 11 residues. Trimming removed 2 bases from V and 6 bases from J, with 4 bases in between. Germline CDR1 reads SNHLY; CDR2 reads FYNNEI.

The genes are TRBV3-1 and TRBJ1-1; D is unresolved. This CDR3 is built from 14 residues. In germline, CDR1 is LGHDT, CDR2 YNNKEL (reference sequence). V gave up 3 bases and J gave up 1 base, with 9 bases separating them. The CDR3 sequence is CASSHDPSNTEAFF. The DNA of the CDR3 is TGTGCCAGCAGCCATGATCCTTCGAACACTGAAGCTTTCTTT.

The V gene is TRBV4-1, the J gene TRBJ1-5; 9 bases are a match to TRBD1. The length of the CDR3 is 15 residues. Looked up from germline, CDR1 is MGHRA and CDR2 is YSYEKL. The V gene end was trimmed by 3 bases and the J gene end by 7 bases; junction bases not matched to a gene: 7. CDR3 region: CASSQPGQGKQPQHF. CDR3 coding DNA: TGCGCCAGCAGCCAGCCAGGACAGGGGAAACAGCCCCAGCATTTT.

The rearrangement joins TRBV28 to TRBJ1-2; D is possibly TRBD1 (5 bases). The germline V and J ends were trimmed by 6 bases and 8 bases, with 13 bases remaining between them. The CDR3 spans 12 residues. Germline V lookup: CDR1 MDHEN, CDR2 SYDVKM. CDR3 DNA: TGTGCCAGCAGAATTCCAGGGTTGGGCTACACCTTC. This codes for CASRIPGLGYTF.

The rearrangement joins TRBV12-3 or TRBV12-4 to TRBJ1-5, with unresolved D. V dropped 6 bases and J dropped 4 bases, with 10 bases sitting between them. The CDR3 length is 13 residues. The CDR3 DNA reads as TGTGCCAGCAGACCTACGGGGAATCAGCCCCAGCATTTT. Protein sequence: CASRPTGNQPQHF.

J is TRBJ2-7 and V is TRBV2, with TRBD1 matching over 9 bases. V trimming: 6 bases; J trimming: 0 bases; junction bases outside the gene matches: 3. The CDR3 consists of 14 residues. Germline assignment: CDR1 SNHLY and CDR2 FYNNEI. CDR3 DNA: TGTGCCAGCAGCGGACAGGGGAGCTCCTACGAGCAGTACTTC. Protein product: CASSGQGSSYEQYF.

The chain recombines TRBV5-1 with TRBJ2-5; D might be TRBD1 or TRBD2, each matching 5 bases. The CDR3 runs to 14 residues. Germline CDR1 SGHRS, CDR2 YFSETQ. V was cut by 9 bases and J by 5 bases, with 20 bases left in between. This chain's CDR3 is CATAAGRPEETQYF. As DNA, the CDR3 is TGCGCCACAGCAGCAGGGAGACCTGAGGAGACCCAGTACTTC.

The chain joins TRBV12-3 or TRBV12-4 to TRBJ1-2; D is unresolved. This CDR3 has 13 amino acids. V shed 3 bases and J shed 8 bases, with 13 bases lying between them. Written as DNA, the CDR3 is TGTGCCAGCAGTTTGGACTCGACTCTGGGCTACACCTTC. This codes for CASSLDSTLGYTF.

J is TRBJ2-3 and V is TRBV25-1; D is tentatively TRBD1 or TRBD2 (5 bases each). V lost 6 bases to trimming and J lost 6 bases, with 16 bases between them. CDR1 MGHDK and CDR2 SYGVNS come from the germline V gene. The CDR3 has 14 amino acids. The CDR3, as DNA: TGTGCCAGCAGCGGGACCGGGGTGGAGGATACGCAGTATTTT. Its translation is CASSGTGVEDTQYF.

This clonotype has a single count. The CDR3 nucleotides read TGTGCCTTAATACTAGCGGGAGCCCTCACGGGGCAGTACTTC. As protein: CALILAGALTGQYF. The chain recombines TRBV30 with TRBJ2-7; TRBD2 matches at 11 bases. CDR1 is GTSNPN and CDR2 is SVGIG in the germline V gene (reference sequence). J gave up 9 bases and V 7 bases, and 14 bases lay outside the gene matches. This CDR3 has 14 residues.

CDR3 loop: CASSPSGFGGEQFF. CDR3 DNA sequence: TGTGCCAGCTCACCCTCCGGTTTCGGCGGTGAGCAGTTCTTC. The chain is built from TRBV18 and TRBJ2-1; D ambiguous. The V and J ends lost 3 bases and 9 bases respectively, with 15 bases between them. Germline CDR1 is KGHSH and CDR2 is LQKENI. CDR3 size: 14 residues.

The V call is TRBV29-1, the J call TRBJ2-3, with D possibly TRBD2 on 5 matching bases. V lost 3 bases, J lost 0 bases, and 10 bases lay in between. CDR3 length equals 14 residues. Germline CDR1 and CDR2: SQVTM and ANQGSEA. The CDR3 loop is CSVERASSTDTQYF. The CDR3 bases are TGCAGCGTTGAGCGGGCATCTAGCACAGATACGCAGTATTTT.

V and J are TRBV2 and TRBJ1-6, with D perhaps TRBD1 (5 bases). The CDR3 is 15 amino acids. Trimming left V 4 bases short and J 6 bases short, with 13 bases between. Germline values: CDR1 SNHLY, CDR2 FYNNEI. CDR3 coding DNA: TGTGCCAGCAGTGCCCGGGGACGGATTAATTCACCCCTCCACTTT. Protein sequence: CASSARGRINSPLHF.

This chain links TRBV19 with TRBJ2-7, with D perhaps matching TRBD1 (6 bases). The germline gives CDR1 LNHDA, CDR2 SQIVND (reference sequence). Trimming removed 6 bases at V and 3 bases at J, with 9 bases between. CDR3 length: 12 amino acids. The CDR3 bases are TGTGCCAGTAGCACAGGGTTCTACGAGCAGTACTTC. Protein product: CASSTGFYEQYF.

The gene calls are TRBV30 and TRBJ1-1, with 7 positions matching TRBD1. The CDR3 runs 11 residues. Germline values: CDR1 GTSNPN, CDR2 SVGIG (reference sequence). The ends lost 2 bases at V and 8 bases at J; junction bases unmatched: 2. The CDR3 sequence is CAWSIQGEAFF. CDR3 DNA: TGTGCCTGGAGTATACAGGGGGAAGCTTTCTTT.

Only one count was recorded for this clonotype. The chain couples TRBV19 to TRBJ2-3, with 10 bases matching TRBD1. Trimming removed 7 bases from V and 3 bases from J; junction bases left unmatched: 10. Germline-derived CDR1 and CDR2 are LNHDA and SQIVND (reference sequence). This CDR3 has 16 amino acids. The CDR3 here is CASTLTRTGGTDTQYF. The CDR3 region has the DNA TGTGCCAGTACCCTGACCAGGACAGGGGGAACAGATACGCAGTATTTT.